These T cell receptor beta chains were read from a single sample in a study of cytomegalovirus exposure and HLA in healthy donors. Produced via immunoSEQ multiplex PCR; TCRdb's table is partial and in-frame only. The sample has 150,000 to 200,000 clones, 65% to 90% seen once. The sequenced sample was PBMCs. Every receptor here comes from a woman aged 50 to 65 in good health and CMV-seronegative. CDR3s include the opening cysteine and the closing phenylalanine or tryptophan. The order of the fields is V gene, D gene, clone size, J gene, CDR3 DNA, CDR3 protein. The D gene is left open where the match is weak. Size is stated for part of the rows, as once, few or many counts, or as a class when the clone is expanded.

>TRBV5-1|NA|once|TRBJ2-7
TGCGCCAGCAGCCCACTACGTGACAGCCGCTACGAGCAGTACTTC
CASSPLRDSRYEQYF
>TRBV28|NA|NA|TRBJ2-6
TGTGCCAGCAGCCCAGAGCGTTCTGGGGCCAACGTCCTGACTTTC
CASSPERSGANVLTF
>TRBV6-4|TRBD1|NA|TRBJ1-1
TGTGCCAGCAGTGCCCGGACAGGGAAGGACACTGAAGCTTTCTTT
CASSARTGKDTEAFF
>TRBV19|TRBD2|NA|TRBJ2-7
TGTGCCAGTACCGTGGTAGCGGGGTCCTACGAGCAGTACTTC
CASTVVAGSYEQYF
>TRBV7-9|TRBD1|NA|TRBJ1-1
TGTGCCAGCAGCCCGAAAACGGGGACAGGCCTACACACTGAAGCTTTCTTT
CASSPKTGTGLHTEAFF
>TRBV28|NA|NA|TRBJ2-1
TGTGCCAGCAGTTTTGTACTAGTCAATGAGCAGTTCTTC
CASSFVLVNEQFF
>TRBV6-1|TRBD1|NA|TRBJ1-2
TGTGCCAGCAGTGAAACGGCGACAGGGGACGGCTACACCTTC
CASSETATGDGYTF
>TRBV5-8|TRBD1|NA|TRBJ2-1
TGTGCCAGCAGCTTGCCACCGGACAGGTCCTACAATGAGCAGTTCTTC
CASSLPPDRSYNEQFF
>TRBV5-1|NA|NA|TRBJ1-4
TGCGCCAACGGGACAACAGGGTCGGTAGAGGAAAAACTGTTTTTT
CANGTTGSVEEKLFF
>TRBV5-1|NA|NA|TRBJ2-6
TGCGCCAGCAGCCAGGGATACTCTGGGGCCAACGTCCTGACTTTC
CASSQGYSGANVLTF
>TRBV5-4|TRBD2|NA|TRBJ2-1
TGTGCCAGCGTGTCCAGGACTAGCGGATACAATGAGCAGTTCTTC
CASVSRTSGYNEQFF
>TRBV4-3|NA|NA|TRBJ2-3
TGCGCCAGCAGCCAATTGAACAGGTTCGGCCCCTCGTACACAGATACGCAGTATTTT
CASSQLNRFGPSYTDTQYF
>TRBV27|NA|once|TRBJ2-5
TGTGCCAGCTGCCCCAGGGGTCACTCCCAAGAGACCCAGTACTTC
CASCPRGHSQETQYF
>TRBV7-3|TRBD1|NA|TRBJ1-2
TGTGCCAGCAGCTTAACCGGACAGGGTAACGGCTACACCTTC
CASSLTGQGNGYTF
>TRBV2|TRBD2|NA|TRBJ2-3
TGTGCCAGCAAACTACGGGAGGGCGGCCCAGATACGCAGTATTTT
CASKLREGGPDTQYF
>TRBV5-1|TRBD2|few|TRBJ2-2
TGCGCCAGCAGCCCGGGACTAGCGGCGAACACCGGGGAGCTGTTTTTT
CASSPGLAANTGELFF
>TRBV27|TRBD1|once|TRBJ1-1
TGTGCCAGCAGTTTCCCCCGTCCTGGGACAGGGGACACTGAAGCTTTCTTT
CASSFPRPGTGDTEAFF
>TRBV14|NA|NA|TRBJ2-4
TGTGCCAGCAGTCTGCAGGGGTCGACTCTAGCCAAAAACATTCAGTACTTC
CASSLQGSTLAKNIQYF
>TRBV5-4|TRBD1|NA|TRBJ1-2
TGTGCCAGCAGCTTGGACAGGGGAAACGGCTACACCTTC
CASSLDRGNGYTF
>TRBV6-5|NA|NA|TRBJ2-6
TGTGCCAGCAGTCAAGGGGGTGGGGCCAACGTCCTGACTTTC
CASSQGGGANVLTF
>TRBV9|NA|NA|TRBJ2-1
TGTGCCAGCAGCCCCCGGTTAGCGAGCGCCCCGGGGCAGTTCTTC
CASSPRLASAPGQFF
>TRBV11-2|NA|once|TRBJ1-2
TGTGCCAGCAGCTCCCAGGGGAACTATGGCTACACCTTC
CASSSQGNYGYTF
>TRBV2|NA|once|TRBJ1-4
TGTGCCAGCCTCCACCCCAGGGGCCCGAATGAAAAACTGTTTTTT
CASLHPRGPNEKLFF
>TRBV9|TRBD2|NA|TRBJ2-1
TGTGCCAGCAGCTCCCGGGGCGGGAGGGAAGATGAGCAGTTCTTC
CASSSRGGREDEQFF
>TRBV2|NA|NA|TRBJ2-5
TGTGCCAGCAGGAAGGACAGCCAAAGGGAGACCCAGTACTTC
CASRKDSQRETQYF
>TRBV27|NA|NA|TRBJ1-2
TGTGCCAGCAGTTCCCGGGACTCAAACGGAGGCTATGGCTACACCTTC
CASSSRDSNGGYGYTF
>TRBV7-2|TRBD1|NA|TRBJ1-1
TGTGCCAGCAGCTACCCGGGACAGGGGGAAGTTTACACTGAAGCTTTCTTT
CASSYPGQGEVYTEAFF
>TRBV2|TRBD1|NA|TRBJ1-1
TGTGCCAGCAACTCCTACAGGGGCACTGAAGCTTTCTTT
CASNSYRGTEAFF
>TRBV25-1|NA|NA|TRBJ2-7
TGTGCCAGCAACGGGGGGCGAGGGTACGAGCAGTACTTC
CASNGGRGYEQYF
>TRBV11-2|NA|few|TRBJ2-4
TGTGCCAGCATTTCTGTGAGGCAAAACATTCAGTACTTC
CASISVRQNIQYF
>TRBV7-3|TRBD2|NA|TRBJ2-3
TGTGCCAGCAGCCCTTCGCGGGAGGGCACAGATACGCAGTATTTT
CASSPSREGTDTQYF
>TRBV27|TRBD2|NA|TRBJ2-7
TGTGCCAGCAGTAAGCGGGGTCAATACGAGCAGTACTTC
CASSKRGQYEQYF
>TRBV27|NA|NA|TRBJ2-3
TGTGCCAGCAAAAGAGCAGATACGCAGTATTTT
CASKRADTQYF
>TRBV18|NA|NA|TRBJ2-2
TGTGCCAGCTCACTTACTCAGGGTACCGGGGAGCTGTTTTTT
CASSLTQGTGELFF
>TRBV5-1|TRBD1|NA|TRBJ2-5
TGCGCCAGCAGCTCCTGGGACAGGGAAGAGACCCAGTACTTC
CASSSWDREETQYF
>TRBV18|NA|NA|TRBJ1-4
TGTGCCAGCTCACCTATACAGGGTGAAAAACTGTTTTTT
CASSPIQGEKLFF
>TRBV15|TRBD1|NA|TRBJ1-4
TGTGCCACCAGCGCAACCGACAGGGCGAGCGAAAAACTGTTTTTT
CATSATDRASEKLFF